The 19 T cell receptor beta chains listed next were all sequenced from one sample in a study of T cell changes during pregnancy in multiple sclerosis. The method was immunoSEQ multiplex PCR; TCRdb's version includes in-frame clones alone and lacks a portion of them. This repertoire shows about 39,000 clones, approximately 90% found once; its top ten account for more than 20%. The source was CD8+ T cells from peripheral blood mononuclear cells, collected before pregnancy. The receptors were gathered from a female donor with multiple sclerosis, enrolled in a pregnancy study.

The chain is built from TRBV5-6 and TRBJ2-7; 8 positions match TRBD2. Trimming at V came to 2 bases and at J to 2 bases, leaving 6 bases not matched to a gene. CDR3 length: 15 amino acids. Germline V CDR1 and CDR2: SGHDT, YYEEEE. CDR3 nucleotides: TGTGCCAGCAGCTTAAGTGGAGCGGGGGCCTACGAGCAGTACTTC. Amino acids: CASSLSGAGAYEQYF.

The rearrangement joins TRBV9 to TRBJ1-2; tentative D call: TRBD1 (5 bases). The CDR3 loop spans 11 amino acids. Trimming took 4 bases from V and 6 from J, leaving 7 bases between them. CDR1 and CDR2 from the germline V gene are SGDLS and YYNGEE. DNA for the CDR3: TGTGCCAGCAGCTCCAGGGATGGCTACACCTTC. Translating gives CASSSRDGYTF.

The chain uses TRBV11-2 and TRBJ2-3, with 9 bases that match TRBD2. Per the germline V gene, CDR1 is SGHAT and CDR2 is FQNNGV. CDR3 length equals 16 residues. V was clipped by 5 bases and J by 6 bases; unmatched bases: 12. CDR3 amino acids: CASSPRPRGGLDTQYF. Here the CDR3 DNA reads TGTGCCAGCAGCCCTCGACCGCGGGGGGGCCTGGATACGCAGTATTTT. Drawing the rest from reference TRBV11-2 and TRBJ2-3, the complete variable domain is EAGVAQSPRYKIIEKRQSVAFWCNPISGHATLYWYQQILGQGPKLLIQFQNNGVVDDSQLPKDRFSAERLKGVDSTLKIQPAKLEDSAVYLCASSPRPRGGLDTQYFGPGTRLTVL.

V gene TRBV5-6 combines with J gene TRBJ2-2, with D possibly TRBD2 on 7 matching bases. The germline V gene encodes CDR1 SGHDT and CDR2 YYEEEE. This CDR3 spans 16 amino acids. V was pared by 6 bases and J by 6 bases, with 21 bases between. The CDR3 spells CASTEGGGTVSGELFF. For the CDR3, the DNA is TGTGCCAGCACCGAGGGGGGGGGAACAGTGTCCGGGGAGCTGTTTTTT.

V usage is TRBV2 and J usage is TRBJ1-3; D is unresolved. Germline V gives CDR1 SNHLY, CDR2 FYNNEI. This CDR3 is 14 amino acids long. The V and J ends lost 8 bases and 0 bases respectively, with 11 bases between them. In DNA, the CDR3 is TGTGCCAGCTCTACCCCCTTCTCTGGAAACACCATATATTTT. Translating it yields CASSTPFSGNTIYF.

This clone is a singleton in its sample. The chain carries TRBV7-6 and TRBJ2-5, with a possible D match to TRBD2 (6 bases). The CDR3 is 16 amino acids. CDR1 and CDR2 (germline): SGHVS, FNYEAQ. Trimming took 4 bases from V and 1 from J, leaving 16 bases between them. CDR3 amino acids: CASSSLAGPIQETQYF. The CDR3 region has the DNA TGTGCCAGCAGCTCTCTGGCGGGACCGATCCAAGAGACCCAGTACTTC.

The chain couples TRBV9 to TRBJ1-3; 7 bases are shared with TRBD1. Per germline, CDR1 SGDLS and CDR2 YYNGEE. The length of the CDR3 is 16 residues. V lost 0 bases and J lost 5; bases outside the gene matches: 8. The CDR3 sequence: CASSVARQGGRNTIYF. CDR3 DNA: TGTGCCAGCAGCGTAGCGAGACAGGGCGGACGAAACACCATATATTTT.

This chain connects TRBV6-1 to TRBJ1-5; D unresolved. CDR3 length: 15 residues. V lost 0 bases and J lost 8, with 14 bases in between. The germline gives CDR1 MNHNS, CDR2 SASEGT. The CDR3 region has the DNA TGTGCCAGCAGTGAAGCGTCGGCGGGTCGGGAGCCCCAGCATTTT. Its translation is CASSEASAGREPQHF.

The chain recombines TRBV19 with TRBJ1-1; tentatively, D is TRBD1 (6 bases). The V and J ends lost 7 bases and 4 bases respectively, with 16 bases between them. The V gene's germline CDR1 is LNHDA and CDR2 SQIVND (reference sequence). CDR3 length equals 14 residues. The CDR3 region is CASNPRGRSTEAFF. In DNA, the CDR3 is TGTGCCAGTAACCCGCGGGGGCGCAGCACTGAAGCTTTCTTT. The full variable domain, in which reference TRBV19 and TRBJ1-1 provide the parts outside the CDR3, is DGGITQSPKYLFRKEGQNVTLSCEQNLNHDAMYWYRQDPGQGLRLIYYSQIVNDFQKGDIAEGYSVSREKKESFPLTVTSAQKNPTAFYLCASNPRGRSTEAFFGQGTRLTVV.

There are a few counts of this clone. V and J are TRBV9 and TRBJ1-5, with 9 bases fitting TRBD1. The germline V gene encodes CDR1 SGDLS and CDR2 YYNGEE. V trimming: 3 bases; J trimming: 8 bases; junction bases outside the gene matches: 9. The CDR3 has 15 amino acids. In DNA form, the CDR3 reads TGTGCCAGCAGCGAACAGGGGGCCCGGGGGAAGCCCCAGCATTTT. Its translation is CASSEQGARGKPQHF.

The chain combines TRBV30 with TRBJ1-1, with a possible D match to TRBD1 (5 bases). V was cut by 7 bases and J by 8 bases, with 14 bases left in between. This CDR3 contains 11 residues. Germline values: CDR1 GTSNPN, CDR2 SVGIG (reference sequence). CDR3 in DNA: TGTGCCTCGGAGGGGTGGGGCGAAGCTTTCTTT. It is translated as CASEGWGEAFF.

The chain has TRBV30 and TRBJ2-5; 14 bases agree with TRBD2. Trimming cost V 3 bases and J 2 bases; bases outside gene matches: 5. The CDR3 is made up of 16 amino acids. Germline values: CDR1 GTSNPN, CDR2 SVGIG (reference sequence). CDR3 DNA: TGTGCCTGGAGGAGGGGACTAGCGGGAGCACAAGAGACCCAGTACTTC. Protein: CAWRRGLAGAQETQYF.

The genes are TRBV7-9 and TRBJ1-1; D remains ambiguous. The V gene's germline CDR1 is SEHNR and CDR2 FQNEAQ (reference sequence). Trimming removed 1 base at V and 7 bases at J, with 16 bases between. This CDR3 is 15 amino acids long. As DNA, the CDR3 is TGTGCCAGCAGCTTAGGGGGAGGTACACTCCATGAAGCTTTCTTT. It codes for CASSLGGGTLHEAFF. Variable domain in full (rest from reference TRBV7-9 and TRBJ1-1): DTGVSQNPRHKITKRGQNVTFRCDPISEHNRLYWYRQTLGQGPEFLTYFQNEAQLEKSRLLSDRFSAERPKGSFSTLEIQRTEQGDSAMYLCASSLGGGTLHEAFFGQGTRLTVV.

The V and J genes are TRBV27 and TRBJ2-1; TRBD2 matches at 7 bases. The trim removed 5 bases at V and 8 bases at J, leaving 18 bases unmatched. The CDR3 covers 17 residues. Germline V gene lookup returns CDR1 MNHEY and CDR2 SMNVEV (reference sequence). The chain's CDR3 is CASSLPRLAPTRDEQFF. The CDR3 region has the DNA TGTGCCAGCAGTCTCCCACGACTAGCTCCCACGAGGGATGAGCAGTTCTTC.

The chain has TRBV5-1 and TRBJ2-7, with D perhaps TRBD1 (5 bases). The CDR3 loop spans 13 amino acids. Trimming cost V 4 bases and J 2 bases, with 10 bases left between them. Germline loops: CDR1 SGHRS, CDR2 YFSETQ. CDR3 loop: CASSLEGAYEQYF. Here the CDR3 DNA reads TGCGCCAGCAGCCTGGAAGGGGCCTACGAGCAGTACTTC.

The gene calls are TRBV27 and TRBJ1-2; tentative D call: TRBD1 (5 bases). Germline V lookup: CDR1 MNHEY, CDR2 SMNVEV (reference sequence). The CDR3 contains 13 residues. Trimming stripped 6 bases from V and 3 bases from J, with 11 bases between. The CDR3 region has the DNA TGTGCCAGCAGCGAGGGGACTGACTATGGCTACACCTTC. It codes for CASSEGTDYGYTF.

The chain couples TRBV4-1 to TRBJ2-3; TRBD2 matches 8 bases. Germline V gene data show CDR1 as MGHRA and CDR2 as YSYEKL. V gave up 1 base and J gave up 4 bases; unmatched junction bases: 7. CDR3 length: 16 residues. The CDR3 DNA reads TGCGCCAGCAGCCAAGGTGAGCGGGAGCCCTCAGATACGCAGTATTTT. Translating it yields CASSQGEREPSDTQYF.

The V and J genes are TRBV7-9 and TRBJ2-3; the D gene is possibly TRBD1 (6 bases). This CDR3 spans 15 amino acids. CDR1 and CDR2 from the germline V gene are SEHNR and FQNEAQ (reference sequence). Trimming removed 5 bases at V and 0 bases at J, with 12 bases between. Here the CDR3 DNA reads TGTGCCAGCAGCCCCACAGGGTCGAGCACAGATACGCAGTATTTT. Translation: CASSPTGSSTDTQYF.

V usage is TRBV4-2 and J usage is TRBJ2-3; 13 positions match TRBD2. With 4 bases clipped from V and 4 bases from J, the junction kept 5 bases outside the gene matches. Germline V gives CDR1 LGHNA, CDR2 YNFKEQ. There are 16 residues in the CDR3. In DNA, the CDR3 is TGTGCCAGCAGCCCACCGGGACTAGCGGGGCCAGATACGCAGTATTTT. It is translated as CASSPPGLAGPDTQYF.